This is a list of T cell receptor beta chains from one sample in a study of cytomegalovirus exposure and HLA in healthy donors. Profiled with immunoSEQ multiplex PCR; TCRdb holds only in-frame clones, not every one. The data contain approximately 110,000 clones, around two thirds of them singletons. The sequenced sample consisted of PBMCs. Every receptor here comes from a man aged 50 to 60 in good health and CMV-seropositive. The CDR3 runs from the conserved cysteine through the conserved F or W. A D gene is named only where the DNA matches it firmly. Some rows have no size entry. The others give once, few or many, or a class for an expanded clone.

>.|TRBJ1-1|TRBV6-4|.
TGTGCCAGCAGTGTGAGCATGAACACTGAAGCTTTCTTT
CASSVSMNTEAFF
>.|TRBJ2-7|TRBV19|.
TGTGCCAGTAGTATAGATGAACAGGGCTACCGCGAGCAGTACTTC
CASSIDEQGYREQYF
>.|TRBJ2-3|TRBV19|TRBD2
TGTGCCAGTAGAAGGACTAGCGGGATCACAGATACGCAGTATTTT
CASRRTSGITDTQYF
>few|TRBJ1-2|TRBV7-8|TRBD1
TGTGCCAGCAGCTTACAACTACAGGGGGATGGCTACACCTTC
CASSLQLQGDGYTF
>.|TRBJ2-3|TRBV30|.
TGTGCCTGGAGTTGGGGTTTGGCGGGAGATACGCAGTATTTT
CAWSWGLAGDTQYF
>.|TRBJ1-2|TRBV19|TRBD1
TGTGCCAGTAGTAGAACCCCCCGGACAGGGGATGGCTACACCTTC
CASSRTPRTGDGYTF
>.|TRBJ1-4|TRBV11-2|TRBD1
TGTGCCAGCAGCTTAACTGACAGGGAAACTAATGAAAAACTGTTTTTT
CASSLTDRETNEKLFF
>.|TRBJ2-5|TRBV7-9|.
TGTGCCAGCAGCGGACAGTTCCAAGAGACCCAGTACTTC
CASSGQFQETQYF
>.|TRBJ1-6|TRBV19|.
TGTGCCAGTGGAAGGGGGTCCTCCTATAATTCACCCCTCCACTTT
CASGRGSSYNSPLHF
>.|TRBJ2-1|TRBV11-3|TRBD2
TGTGCCAGCAGCAAGCGGGGCTCGTACGAGGGTGAGCAGTTCTTC
CASSKRGSYEGEQFF
>few|TRBJ1-2|TRBV27|TRBD1
TGTGCCAGCAGTTTACTTAGTACCCGGGACAGGGGGTATGGCTACACCTTC
CASSLLSTRDRGYGYTF
>.|TRBJ1-5|TRBV2|.
TGTGCCAGCAACCAGAAGGGGAGCAATCAGCCCCAGCATTTT
CASNQKGSNQPQHF
>.|TRBJ1-2|TRBV13|.
TGTGCCAGCAGCGGAGACGGACCACAGGGCCCCGGGAACTATGGCTACACCTTC
CASSGDGPQGPGNYGYTF
>.|TRBJ2-1|TRBV9|.
TGTGCCAGCAGCGTACGGTGGGAGTGGGGTGAGCAGTTCTTC
CASSVRWEWGEQFF
>few|TRBJ2-7|TRBV5-4|.
TGTGCCAGCAGCCAAGAAGGGGGAGACGAGCAGTACTTC
CASSQEGGDEQYF
>.|TRBJ1-2|TRBV5-5|.
TGTGCCAGCAGCTTGGACGGTAACTATGGCTACACCTTC
CASSLDGNYGYTF
>few|TRBJ2-7|TRBV2|TRBD1
TGTGCCAGCAGTGCCCCGGGACAGGGAGGCGAGCAGTACTTC
CASSAPGQGGEQYF
>few|TRBJ2-5|TRBV2|.
TGTGCCAGCATTTCGGAGCGGCTGACCGACCAAGAGACCCAGTACTTC
CASISERLTDQETQYF
>.|TRBJ2-2|TRBV19|TRBD1
TGTGCCAGTAGAACAGGGGGCGCTGGTAACGGGGAGCTGTTTTTT
CASRTGGAGNGELFF
>.|TRBJ2-7|TRBV6-5|.
TGTGCCAGCAGCAGACAGACAGCCTACGAGCAGTACTTC
CASSRQTAYEQYF
>.|TRBJ2-7|TRBV28|TRBD1
TGTGCCAGCAGGCTACAGGGGGCTTCGGACGAGCAGTACTTC
CASRLQGASDEQYF
>.|TRBJ2-5|TRBV5-1|.
TGCGCCAGCAGCTTAGGGGGACCCGGGCAGGAGACCCAGTACTTC
CASSLGGPGQETQYF
>.|TRBJ1-1|TRBV19|.
TGTGCAACTACTGAAAACGGTCCGAACACTGAAGCTTTCTTT
CATTENGPNTEAFF
>.|TRBJ1-5|TRBV12-5|.
TGTGCTAGTGGTTTGTGGGGCCCCGAACCCCAGCATTTT
CASGLWGPEPQHF
>.|TRBJ2-7|TRBV27|TRBD1
TGTGCCAGCAGTTCCCCCGGGACAGGGGCCCACGAGCAGTACTTC
CASSSPGTGAHEQYF
>.|TRBJ2-1|TRBV20-1|.
TGCACCCCTAGGGGAAATGAGCAGTTCTTC
CTPRGNEQFF
>.|TRBJ2-2|TRBV6-1|.
TGTGCCAGCAGTCTCAGTAACACCGGGGAGCTGTTTTTT
CASSLSNTGELFF
>.|TRBJ1-6|TRBV25-1|.
TGTGCCAGCAGTGAACTTCCCAGGGGATCCTCACCCCTCCACTTT
CASSELPRGSSPLHF
>few|TRBJ2-7|TRBV6-5|.
TGTGCCACCCGTTGGGGGGGCAAATCCTACGAGCAGTACTTC
CATRWGGKSYEQYF
>.|TRBJ2-2|TRBV5-4|TRBD1
TGTGCCAGCAGCTTGGTGGACAGGGGAGCCGGGGAGCTGTTTTTT
CASSLVDRGAGELFF
>.|TRBJ1-1|TRBV7-3|TRBD1
TGTGCCAGCAGCCTCGACAGGGGAACTGAAGCTTTCTTT
CASSLDRGTEAFF
>.|TRBJ2-7|TRBV19|.
TGTGCCAGTAGGGCCCGGGACACCTACGAGCAGTACTTC
CASRARDTYEQYF
>few|TRBJ2-3|TRBV9|.
TGTGCCAGCAGCGCGTTTAACGATAGGCAGTATTTT
CASSAFNDRQYF
>.|TRBJ2-5|TRBV2|.
TGTGCCAGCACCCGGACAGCGCAAGAGACCCAGTACTTC
CASTRTAQETQYF
>.|TRBJ1-2|TRBV7-9|.
TGTGCCAGCAGCTTTCCGGGGAGTAGTACCTATGGCTACACCTTC
CASSFPGSSTYGYTF
>.|TRBJ2-4|TRBV4-2|TRBD1
TGTGCCAGCAGCCCCCGACAGGGGGCAAAAGAGGGTCAGTACTTC
CASSPRQGAKEGQYF
>.|TRBJ2-1|TRBV25-1|TRBD1
TGTGCCAGCAGTAAATTCAGGGGGAGCTCCTACAATGAGCAGTTCTTC
CASSKFRGSSYNEQFF
>.|TRBJ2-6|TRBV6-6|.
TGTGCCAGCAGCGGAGTCTCTGGGGCCAACGTCCTGACTTTC
CASSGVSGANVLTF
>.|TRBJ1-5|TRBV19|TRBD1
TGTGCCAGCATGATCGGGACAGGGGGCGGTAGCAATCAGCCCCAGCATTTT
CASMIGTGGGSNQPQHF
>.|TRBJ2-1|TRBV7-3|TRBD2
TGTGCCAGCAGCCTAGGGACTAGCGGAAGGGTTAGAAATGAGCAGTTCTTC
CASSLGTSGRVRNEQFF
>.|TRBJ1-5|TRBV19|.
TGTGCCAGTAGTATCGACTCAAACAATCAGCCCCAGCATTTT
CASSIDSNNQPQHF
>.|TRBJ2-7|TRBV7-9|.
TGTGCCAGCAGCTTACAGGGTGCGAGGGAGCAGTACTTC
CASSLQGAREQYF
>.|TRBJ1-5|TRBV7-2|.
TGTGCCAGCAGCCCCTGGGGGGAGAGAAGCAATCAGCCCCAGCATTTT
CASSPWGERSNQPQHF
>.|TRBJ2-7|TRBV7-3|TRBD1
TGTGCCAGCAGCTTGGGACAGCGAAGCTCCTACGAGCAGTACTTC
CASSLGQRSSYEQYF
>medium-sized|TRBJ2-1|TRBV4-1|.
TGCGCCAGCAGCCAGACCGAGACTAGCTCCTACAATGAGCAGTTCTTC
CASSQTETSSYNEQFF
>.|TRBJ2-7|TRBV29-1|.
TGCAGCGTTCCTTACTGGAGAGACCACGAGCAGTACTTC
CSVPYWRDHEQYF
>.|TRBJ1-5|TRBV5-1|TRBD1
TGCGCCAGCAGCCCGGGACAGGGGGACGGTCAGCCCCAGCATTTT
CASSPGQGDGQPQHF
>.|TRBJ2-3|TRBV27|.
TGTGCCAGCAGTTCTAGCGCAGATACGCAGTATTTT
CASSSSADTQYF
>.|TRBJ2-5|TRBV5-1|TRBD1
TGCGCCAGCAGAATACAGGGGGCCCAAGAGACCCAGTACTTC
CASRIQGAQETQYF
>few|TRBJ2-1|TRBV6-6|TRBD2
TGTGCCAGCAGACTAAGCGGGATCTCCTACAATGAGCAGTTCTTC
CASRLSGISYNEQFF
>.|TRBJ2-5|TRBV5-1|TRBD2
TGCGCCAGCAGCTTGGGGGGAGGGCAAGAGACCCAGTACTTC
CASSLGGGQETQYF
>once|TRBJ2-1|TRBV6-1|.
TGTGCCAGCAGCTATACCGGGTATGAGCAGTTCTTC
CASSYTGYEQFF
>once|TRBJ2-5|TRBV11-2|TRBD2
TGTGCCAGCAGCCGTAGACTAGCGGGGGGTCCGGAGACCCAGTACTTC
CASSRRLAGGPETQYF
>.|TRBJ2-3|TRBV10-2|.
TGCGCCAGCAGAACTAGCACAGATACGCAGTATTTT
CASRTSTDTQYF
>.|TRBJ2-2|TRBV5-1|TRBD1
TGCGCCAGCAGCTCCTCCGGGACAGGGACCGGGGAGCTGTTTTTT
CASSSSGTGTGELFF
>.|TRBJ2-1|TRBV4-2|TRBD2
TGTGCCAGCAGCCAAGGACTAGCGGGAGATGTGATCCATGAGCAGTTCTTC
CASSQGLAGDVIHEQFF
>.|TRBJ1-3|TRBV28|.
TGTGCCAGCAATGAGCGTGACACCATATATTTT
CASNERDTIYF
>.|TRBJ1-2|TRBV29-1|TRBD1
TGCAGCGTTGAAACCGGGACAGGGGCCTTCGGCTACACCTTC
CSVETGTGAFGYTF
>.|TRBJ2-6|TRBV10-3|.
TGTGCCATTCCGAACAGATCTGGGGCCAACGTCCTGACTTTC
CAIPNRSGANVLTF
>.|TRBJ1-3|TRBV30|.
TGTGCCTGGAGTGTACAGGGCGGAAACACCATATATTTT
CAWSVQGGNTIYF